This TCR beta chain was observed in a study of STAT5B mutations in CD4+ large granular lymphocyte leukemia. Study-level background: The CDR3 'QG' motif was associated with a particular HLA allele among healthy donors.

Sequencing was performed with immunoSEQ multiplex PCR; in TCRdb, only in-frame clones are kept and a portion is missing. The sample consists of some 33,000 clones, 70% to 75% of them appearing once. Sequencing was performed on CD4+ T cells from blood buffy coats. The receptor comes from a human donor in good health.

CDR3 nucleotides: TGTGCCAGCAGTGAAGCCCGAGCAGGAGATGGCTACACCTTC. Translating it yields CASSEARAGDGYTF. This chain connects TRBV2 to TRBJ1-2; D is ambiguous. Trimming stripped 0 bases from V and 6 bases from J, with 11 bases between. The CDR3 is 14 amino acids. Looked up from germline, CDR1 is SNHLY and CDR2 is FYNNEI.